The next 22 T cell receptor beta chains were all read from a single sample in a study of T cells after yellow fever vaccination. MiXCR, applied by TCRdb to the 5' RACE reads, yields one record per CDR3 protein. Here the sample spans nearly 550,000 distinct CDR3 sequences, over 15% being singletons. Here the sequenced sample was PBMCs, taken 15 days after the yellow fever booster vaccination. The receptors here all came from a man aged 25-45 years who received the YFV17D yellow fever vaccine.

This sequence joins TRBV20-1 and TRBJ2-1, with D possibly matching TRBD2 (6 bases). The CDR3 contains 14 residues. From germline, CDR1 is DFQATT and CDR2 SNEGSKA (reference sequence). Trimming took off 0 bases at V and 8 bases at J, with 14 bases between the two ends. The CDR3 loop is CSARDWRERDEQFF. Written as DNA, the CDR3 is TGCAGTGCTAGAGATTGGAGGGAGAGGGATGAGCAGTTCTTC.

The CDR3 DNA follows: TGTGCCAGCAGTGAAAGGACTAGCGGGAGACTTGGAGATACGCAGTATTTT. It translates to CASSERTSGRLGDTQYF. The rearrangement links TRBV6-1 to TRBJ2-3; 13 nucleotides align to TRBD2. Germline V gene lookup returns CDR1 MNHNS and CDR2 SASEGT. V gave up 2 bases and J gave up 5 bases; unmatched junction bases: 7. The CDR3 extends over 17 amino acids.

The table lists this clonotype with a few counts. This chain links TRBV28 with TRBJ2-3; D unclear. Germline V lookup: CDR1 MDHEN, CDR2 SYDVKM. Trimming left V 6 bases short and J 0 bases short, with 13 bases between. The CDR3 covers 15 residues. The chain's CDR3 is CASSYPDISTDTQYF. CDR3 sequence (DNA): TGTGCCAGCAGCTATCCAGATATTAGCACAGATACGCAGTATTTT.

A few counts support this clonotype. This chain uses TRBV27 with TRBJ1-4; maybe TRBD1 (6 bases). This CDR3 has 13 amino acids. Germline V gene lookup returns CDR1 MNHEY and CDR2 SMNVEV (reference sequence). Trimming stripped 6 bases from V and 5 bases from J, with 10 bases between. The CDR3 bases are TGTGCCAGCAGACCGGGACAAAATGAAAAACTGTTTTTT. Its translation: CASRPGQNEKLFF.

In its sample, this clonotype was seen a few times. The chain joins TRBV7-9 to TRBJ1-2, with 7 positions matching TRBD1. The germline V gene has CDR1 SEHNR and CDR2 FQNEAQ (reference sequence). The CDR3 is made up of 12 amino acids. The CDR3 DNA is TGTGTCGGGACAGCCTTTCGCTATGGCTACACCTTC. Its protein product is CVGTAFRYGYTF.

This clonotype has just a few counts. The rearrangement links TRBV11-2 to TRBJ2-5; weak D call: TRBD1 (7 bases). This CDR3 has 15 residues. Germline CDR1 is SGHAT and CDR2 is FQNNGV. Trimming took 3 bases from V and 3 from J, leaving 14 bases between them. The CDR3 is CASSLRSRGEETQYF. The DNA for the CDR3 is TGTGCCAGCAGCTTGAGGTCCAGGGGGGAAGAGACCCAGTACTTC.

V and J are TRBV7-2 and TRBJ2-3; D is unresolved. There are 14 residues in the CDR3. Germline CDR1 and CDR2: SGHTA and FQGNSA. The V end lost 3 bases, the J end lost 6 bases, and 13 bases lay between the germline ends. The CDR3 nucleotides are TGTGCCAGCAGCTTCGAGGTTTCAAGGGATACGCAGTATTTT. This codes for CASSFEVSRDTQYF.

In DNA, the CDR3 is TGTGCCAGCAACAGTTTCGACACTGAAGCTTTCTTT. It translates to CASNSFDTEAFF. The gene calls are TRBV3-1 and TRBJ1-1, with no clear D. Per the germline V gene, CDR1 is LGHDT and CDR2 is YNNKEL (reference sequence). The CDR3 contains 12 residues. V was shortened by 7 bases and J by 3 bases, with 9 bases between the two germline ends.

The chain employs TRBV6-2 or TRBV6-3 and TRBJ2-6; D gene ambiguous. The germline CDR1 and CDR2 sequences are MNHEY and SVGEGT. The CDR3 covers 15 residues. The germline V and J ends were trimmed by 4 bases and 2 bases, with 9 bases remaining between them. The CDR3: CASSSLPTGANVLTF. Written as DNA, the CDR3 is TGTGCCAGCAGTTCCCTCCCTACTGGGGCCAACGTCCTGACTTTC.

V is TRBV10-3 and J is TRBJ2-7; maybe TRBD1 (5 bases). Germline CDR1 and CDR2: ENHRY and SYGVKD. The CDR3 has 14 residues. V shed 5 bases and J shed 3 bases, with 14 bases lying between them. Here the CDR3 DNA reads TGTGCCATCAGTAGACCAGATCAGGGCTACGAGCAGTACTTC. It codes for CAISRPDQGYEQYF.

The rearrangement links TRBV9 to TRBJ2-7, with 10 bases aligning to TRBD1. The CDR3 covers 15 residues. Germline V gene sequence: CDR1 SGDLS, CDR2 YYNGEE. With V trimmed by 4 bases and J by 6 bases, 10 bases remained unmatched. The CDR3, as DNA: TGTGCCAGCAGCATCTCCGGGACAGGGGTTGCCGAGCAGTACTTC. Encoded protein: CASSISGTGVAEQYF.

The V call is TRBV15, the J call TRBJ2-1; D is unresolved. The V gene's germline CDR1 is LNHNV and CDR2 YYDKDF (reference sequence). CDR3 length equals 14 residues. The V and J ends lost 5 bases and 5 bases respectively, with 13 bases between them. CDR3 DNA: TGTGCCACCAGCCCTCGAAGGACGGACAATGAGCAGTTCTTC. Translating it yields CATSPRRTDNEQFF.

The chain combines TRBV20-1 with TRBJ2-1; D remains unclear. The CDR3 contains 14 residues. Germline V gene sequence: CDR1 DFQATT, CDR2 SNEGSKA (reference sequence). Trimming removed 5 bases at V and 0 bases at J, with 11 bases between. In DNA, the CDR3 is TGCAGTGCTCCTTCCCCGAGCTCCTACAATGAGCAGTTCTTC. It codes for CSAPSPSSYNEQFF.

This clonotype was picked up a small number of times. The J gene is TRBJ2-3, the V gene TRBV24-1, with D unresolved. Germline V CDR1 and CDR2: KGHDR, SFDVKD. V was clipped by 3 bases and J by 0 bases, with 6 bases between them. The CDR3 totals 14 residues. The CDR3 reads CATSDQGSTDTQYF. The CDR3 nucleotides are TGTGCCACCAGTGATCAAGGGAGCACAGATACGCAGTATTTT.

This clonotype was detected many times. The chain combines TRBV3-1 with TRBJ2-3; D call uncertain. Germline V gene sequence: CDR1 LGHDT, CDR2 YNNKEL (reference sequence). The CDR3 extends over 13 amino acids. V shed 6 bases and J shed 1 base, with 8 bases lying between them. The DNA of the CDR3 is TGTGCCAGCAGGCAGGACGGCACAGATACGCAGTATTTT. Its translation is CASRQDGTDTQYF.

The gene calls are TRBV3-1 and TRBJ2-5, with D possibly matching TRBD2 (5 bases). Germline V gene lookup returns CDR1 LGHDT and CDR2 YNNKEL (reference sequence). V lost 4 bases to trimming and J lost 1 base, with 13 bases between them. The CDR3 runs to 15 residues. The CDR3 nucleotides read TGTGCCAGCAGCCTTAGAGGGTCAACCCAAGAGACCCAGTACTTC. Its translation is CASSLRGSTQETQYF.

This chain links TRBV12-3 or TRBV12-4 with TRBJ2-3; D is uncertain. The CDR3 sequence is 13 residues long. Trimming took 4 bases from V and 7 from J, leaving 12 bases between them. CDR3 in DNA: TGTGCCAGCAGTTCCCTCCTCGGATATACGCAGTATTTT. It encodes CASSSLLGYTQYF.

In DNA, the CDR3 is TGTGCCAGCAGTGTCAGCAGGGAGCGTGATCGTGGCACTGAAGCTTTCTTT. The encoded protein is CASSVSRERDRGTEAFF. The chain employs TRBV2 and TRBJ1-1, with a weak D call TRBD1 (5 bases). Trimming cost V 4 bases and J 4 bases, with 22 bases left between them. CDR1 and CDR2 from the germline V gene are SNHLY and FYNNEI. The CDR3 length is 17 residues.

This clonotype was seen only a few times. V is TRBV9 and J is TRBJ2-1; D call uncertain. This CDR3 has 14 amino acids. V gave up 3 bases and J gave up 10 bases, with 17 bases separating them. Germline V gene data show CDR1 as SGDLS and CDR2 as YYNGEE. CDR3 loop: CASSGALGFAEQFF. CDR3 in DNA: TGTGCCAGCAGCGGGGCCCTTGGTTTTGCAGAGCAGTTCTTC.

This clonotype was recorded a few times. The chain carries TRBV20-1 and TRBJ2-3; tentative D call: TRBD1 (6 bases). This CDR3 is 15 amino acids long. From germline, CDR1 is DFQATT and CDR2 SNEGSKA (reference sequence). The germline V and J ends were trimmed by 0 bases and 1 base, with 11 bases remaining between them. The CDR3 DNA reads TGCAGTGCTAGAGACGCAGGGGCGGGCACAGATACGCAGTATTTT. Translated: CSARDAGAGTDTQYF.

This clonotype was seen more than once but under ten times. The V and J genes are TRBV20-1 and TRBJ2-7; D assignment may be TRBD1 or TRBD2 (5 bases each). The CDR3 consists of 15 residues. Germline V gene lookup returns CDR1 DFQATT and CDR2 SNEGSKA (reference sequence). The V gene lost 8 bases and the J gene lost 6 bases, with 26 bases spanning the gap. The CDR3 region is CSPKSPGPGSLEQYF. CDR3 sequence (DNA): TGCAGTCCTAAATCTCCGGGGCCAGGGTCCCTCGAGCAGTACTTC.

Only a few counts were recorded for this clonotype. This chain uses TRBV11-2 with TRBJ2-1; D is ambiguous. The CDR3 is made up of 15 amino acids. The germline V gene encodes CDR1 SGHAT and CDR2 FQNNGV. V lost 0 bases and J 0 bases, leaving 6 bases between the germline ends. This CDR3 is CASSLDWSSYNEQFF. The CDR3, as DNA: TGTGCCAGCAGCTTAGATTGGAGCTCCTACAATGAGCAGTTCTTC.